A single sample gave rise to the 27 T cell receptor beta chains below, sequenced in a study of shared clonotypes between healthy human individuals. Some clones are missing from TCRdb's copy, which holds only in-frame ones; the method was immunoSEQ multiplex PCR. The table includes 2,100,000 or so clones, approximately 95% detected once. The sequencing sample was made of naive CD4+ T cells sorted from blood. Subset in this sample: CD45RA+ positively selected. These receptors originate from a man aged 18-30 years in good health.

This chain joins TRBV19 and TRBJ1-1; D ambiguous. Looked up from germline, CDR1 is LNHDA and CDR2 is SQIVND (reference sequence). This CDR3 comprises 14 residues. V was clipped by 6 bases and J by 1 base, with 12 bases between them. The DNA for the CDR3 is TGTGCCAGTAGCCCCACGCCCCAGAACACTGAAGCTTTCTTT. As protein: CASSPTPQNTEAFF.

The rearrangement links TRBV7-9 to TRBJ2-5; D gene unclear. Germline V CDR1 and CDR2: SEHNR, FQNEAQ (reference sequence). The CDR3 runs to 15 residues. The ends were cut back, 5 bases at V and 0 bases at J, with 13 bases in the middle. The CDR3 is CASSPFGLNQETQYF. The CDR3 DNA reads as TGTGCCAGCAGCCCCTTTGGGCTTAACCAAGAGACCCAGTACTTC.

The chain recombines TRBV10-3 with TRBJ2-5, with 7 bases fitting TRBD1. The CDR3 is 13 residues long. Germline V gene data show CDR1 as ENHRY and CDR2 as SYGVKD. V lost 5 bases, J lost 2 bases, and 2 bases stayed unmatched. Here the CDR3 reads CAISMGQQETQYF. The CDR3 region has the DNA TGTGCCATCAGTATGGGACAGCAAGAGACCCAGTACTTC.

CDR3 loop: CASSSHRGTEQYF. The CDR3, as DNA: TGTGCCAGCAGCTCCCATAGAGGGACCGAGCAGTACTTC. The chain links TRBV13 to TRBJ2-7, with D possibly called TRBD1 or TRBD2 (5 bases each). Germline V gene lookup returns CDR1 PRHDT and CDR2 FYEKMQ (reference sequence). V was pared by 4 bases and J by 6 bases, with 13 bases between. CDR3 size: 13 residues.

V usage is TRBV21-1 and J usage is TRBJ1-1; the D call of TRBD1 is as the table states it, not checked on the DNA. TRBV21-1 is described as a pseudogene. This CDR3 has 15 residues. CDR3 coding DNA: TGTGCCAGCAGCAACAGAGAAGACAGGCGTCCTGAAGCTTTCTTT. Its protein product is CASSNREDRRPEAFF.

The chain employs TRBV7-3 and TRBJ1-2, with D perhaps TRBD1 (5 bases). The CDR3 has 14 amino acids. V shed 5 bases and J shed 8 bases, with 18 bases lying between them. Germline V gene sequence: CDR1 SGHTA, CDR2 FQGTGA. CDR3 sequence (DNA): TGTGCCAGCAGCCAGGGAGGGGCAGGGCAAGGCTACACCTTC. Protein: CASSQGGAGQGYTF.

V and J are TRBV5-1 and TRBJ2-3, with D uncertain. Per the germline V gene, CDR1 is SGHRS and CDR2 is YFSETQ. Trimming took 0 bases from V and 1 from J, leaving 12 bases between them. The CDR3 is 16 residues long. CDR3 coding DNA: TGCGCCAGCAGCTTGGGCGCTCAGGTCCGCACAGATACGCAGTATTTT. Its translation is CASSLGAQVRTDTQYF. The variable domain in full, with the rest retrieved from reference TRBV5-1 and TRBJ2-3, is KAGVTQTPRYLIKTRGQQVTLSCSPISGHRSVSWYQQTPGQGLQFLFEYFSETQRNKGNFPGRFSGRQFSNSRSEMNVSTLELGDSALYLCASSLGAQVRTDTQYFGPGTRLTVL.

CDR3: CSAETSGGVYEQFF. CDR3 sequence (DNA): TGCAGCGCCGAGACTAGCGGGGGAGTCTATGAGCAGTTCTTC. This sequence joins TRBV29-1 and TRBJ2-1; 12 bases align to TRBD2. The J segment lost 8 bases and the V segment lost 7 bases, leaving 9 bases of the junction unmatched. The CDR3 is made up of 14 amino acids. Germline V lookup: CDR1 SQVTM, CDR2 ANQGSEA.

Worth noting for this clone: Distinct nucleotide sequences in the sample also encode this CDR3. This chain links TRBV6-5 with TRBJ1-2; 9 positions agree with TRBD1. The CDR3 covers 12 residues. Germline V gives CDR1 MNHEY, CDR2 SVGAGI. V gave up 6 bases and J gave up 8 bases; unmatched junction bases: 4. CDR3 amino acids: CASSRQGEGYTF. CDR3 sequence (DNA): TGTGCCAGCAGCCGACAGGGGGAAGGCTACACCTTC.

This clone was recorded once. V and J are TRBV5-4 and TRBJ2-5; 8 nucleotides match TRBD1. The CDR3 runs 12 residues. The V gene's germline CDR1 is SGHNT and CDR2 YYREEE (reference sequence). The ends lost 0 bases at V and 9 bases at J; junction bases unmatched: 1. The CDR3 sequence: CASSLGQGSQYF. CDR3 DNA sequence: TGTGCCAGCAGCTTGGGACAGGGGTCCCAGTACTTC. Drawing the rest from reference TRBV5-4 and TRBJ2-5, the complete variable domain is ETGVTQSPTHLIKTRGQQVTLRCSSQSGHNTVSWYQQALGQGPQFIFQYYREEENGRGNFPPRFSGLQFPNYSSELNVNALELDDSALYLCASSLGQGSQYFGPGTRLLVL.

Details on this clone: One end of the junction fails to match germline, which may point to a read error. The chain joins TRBV7-7 to TRBJ2-5; no definite D call. This CDR3 region has 14 residues. Germline CDR1 is SSHAT and CDR2 is FNYEAQ (reference sequence). The CDR3 DNA sequence: TGTGCTAGCAGCTTAGGGCAAGTCGGAGAGACCCAGTACTTC. Protein product: CASSLGQVGETQYF.

This clone was seen a single time. The J gene is TRBJ2-3, the V gene TRBV5-1, with D perhaps given as TRBD1 or TRBD2 (5 bases each). The CDR3 totals 13 residues. V was clipped by 7 bases and J by 2 bases, with 11 bases between them. Germline V gene sequence: CDR1 SGHRS, CDR2 YFSETQ. The CDR3 is CASREGITDTQYF. The CDR3, as DNA: TGCGCCAGCCGAGAGGGGATCACAGATACGCAGTATTTT. The whole variable domain, filled in from reference TRBV5-1 and TRBJ2-3, reads KAGVTQTPRYLIKTRGQQVTLSCSPISGHRSVSWYQQTPGQGLQFLFEYFSETQRNKGNFPGRFSGRQFSNSRSEMNVSTLELGDSALYLCASREGITDTQYFGPGTRLTVL.

This clone appeared a single time. The chain combines TRBV28 with TRBJ1-5; the match to TRBD1 covers 8 bases. CDR3 length equals 15 residues. From germline, CDR1 is MDHEN and CDR2 SYDVKM. V shed 4 bases and J 7 bases; nucleotides not matched to a gene: 9. The CDR3, as DNA: TGTGCCAGCAGTTCAAGGGACAGGCGGGACCAGCCCCAGCATTTT. Translation: CASSSRDRRDQPQHF.

The V call is TRBV29-1, the J call TRBJ2-5; D unclear. The germline gives CDR1 SQVTM, CDR2 ANQGSEA. CDR3 length: 13 amino acids. The germline V and J ends were trimmed by 4 bases and 5 bases, with 14 bases remaining between them. The CDR3 sequence: CSVGARLRETQYF. The CDR3 nucleotides are TGCAGCGTTGGTGCGAGGTTGAGGGAGACCCAGTACTTC.

This chain uses TRBV5-1 with TRBJ2-7; 7 nucleotides line up with TRBD1. Unmatched junction bases numbered 7, after V lost 4 bases and J lost 3 bases. Germline loops: CDR1 SGHRS, CDR2 YFSETQ. The length of the CDR3 is 14 residues. CDR3 DNA sequence: TGCGCCAGCAGCCCGGGACAGACCAGCTACGAGCAGTACTTC. This translates into CASSPGQTSYEQYF.

The gene calls are TRBV6-5 and TRBJ1-4, with D possibly matching TRBD1 (5 bases). Germline loops: CDR1 MNHEY, CDR2 SVGAGI. Trimming shortened V by 2 bases and J by 6 bases, and 10 bases separated the two germline ends. This CDR3 is 14 amino acids long. The CDR3, as DNA: TGTGCCAGCAGTTACGGAGGGACTCATGAAAAACTGTTTTTT. This codes for CASSYGGTHEKLFF.

The sample holds a few counts of this clone. This rearrangement joins TRBV2 to TRBJ2-4; D perhaps matches TRBD1 (6 bases). This CDR3 spans 16 amino acids. Germline V gives CDR1 SNHLY, CDR2 FYNNEI. Trimming took 4 bases from V and 1 from J, leaving 14 bases between them. The CDR3 bases are TGTGCCAGCAGTGTGACCTGGGGGCTTGCCAAAAACATTCAGTACTTC. Translating gives CASSVTWGLAKNIQYF. The full variable domain, rest sourced from reference TRBV2 and TRBJ2-4, is EPEVTQTPSHQVTQMGQEVILRCVPISNHLYFYWYRQILGQKVEFLVSFYNNEISEKSEIFDDQFSVERPDGSNFTLKIRSTKLEDSAMYFCASSVTWGLAKNIQYFGAGTRLSVL.

As concerns this clone: At the DNA level, this CDR3 is encoded by other sequences in the same sample as well. The V call is TRBV11-2, the J call TRBJ2-7; D unclear. This CDR3 is built from 12 residues. Between the trimmed V and J ends, which lost 1 base and 6 bases, there was a span of 7 bases. Germline CDR1 reads SGHAT; CDR2 reads FQNNGV. CDR3 DNA: TGTGCCAGCAGCTTAGCCGGTCTCGAGCAGTACTTC. It encodes CASSLAGLEQYF. The variable domain in full, completed from reference TRBV11-2 and TRBJ2-7, reads EAGVAQSPRYKIIEKRQSVAFWCNPISGHATLYWYQQILGQGPKLLIQFQNNGVVDDSQLPKDRFSAERLKGVDSTLKIQPAKLEDSAVYLCASSLAGLEQYFGPGTRLTVT.

The chain combines TRBV5-1 with TRBJ1-2, with 8 positions matching TRBD1. The CDR3 loop spans 15 amino acids. Germline V gene sequence: CDR1 SGHRS, CDR2 YFSETQ. V was clipped by 0 bases and J by 8 bases; unmatched bases: 9. The CDR3 nucleotides are TGCGCCAGCAGCTTGGCCGCCGGACAGGGAGAGGGCTACACCTTC. Protein sequence: CASSLAAGQGEGYTF.

V usage is TRBV9 and J usage is TRBJ2-7; 7 bases agree with TRBD1. Germline loops: CDR1 SGDLS, CDR2 YYNGEE. There are 15 residues in the CDR3. After removal of 4 bases from V and 5 bases from J, the junction contained 12 bases not matched to a gene. The CDR3, as DNA: TGTGCCAGCAGCCCGACTAACAGGGGAGAGGACGAGCAGTACTTC. The encoded protein is CASSPTNRGEDEQYF.

V usage is TRBV29-1 and J usage is TRBJ2-5; tentatively, D is TRBD2 (7 bases). V lost 6 bases and J 5 bases, leaving 10 bases between the germline ends. The CDR3 is made up of 11 amino acids. Germline V CDR1 and CDR2: SQVTM, ANQGSEA. The CDR3 region is CSVSGGETQYF. CDR3 nucleotide sequence: TGCAGCGTCTCGGGGGGCGAGACCCAGTACTTC.

The chain has TRBV5-1 and TRBJ2-7; D is perhaps TRBD1 (6 bases). Between the trimmed V and J ends, which lost 4 bases and 4 bases, there was a span of 18 bases. From germline, CDR1 is SGHRS and CDR2 YFSETQ. The CDR3 sequence is 15 residues long. The CDR3 is CASSTQPGAGYEQYF. CDR3 DNA sequence: TGCGCCAGCAGCACCCAACCAGGGGCAGGGTACGAGCAGTACTTC.

About this clone itself: Other DNA sequences of this sample code for an identical CDR3. This chain uses TRBV6-5 with TRBJ2-1; TRBD2 matches 12 bases. From germline, CDR1 is MNHEY and CDR2 SVGAGI. V lost 6 bases, J lost 5 bases, and 5 bases stayed unmatched. This CDR3 contains 15 residues. CDR3 coding DNA: TGTGCCAGCAGCCAACTAGCGGGGGGAAACAATGAGCAGTTCTTC. Translated: CASSQLAGGNNEQFF.

This chain uses TRBV7-2 with TRBJ1-5; D perhaps matches TRBD1 (5 bases). V shed 5 bases and J shed 6 bases, with 11 bases lying between them. Per the germline V gene, CDR1 is SGHTA and CDR2 is FQGNSA. The CDR3 consists of 13 residues. The CDR3 region has the DNA TGTGCCAGCAGCACCGGGACCTCTCAGCCCCAGCATTTT. Residues: CASSTGTSQPQHF.

The chain is built from TRBV6-1 and TRBJ2-7, with a weak D call TRBD2 (5 bases). V lost 2 bases to trimming and J lost 2 bases, with 7 bases between them. Germline V gene lookup returns CDR1 MNHNS and CDR2 SASEGT. CDR3 size: 13 residues. In DNA, the CDR3 is TGTGCCAGCAGTGAAATGGGAGCCTACGAGCAGTACTTC. Its translation: CASSEMGAYEQYF.

This clone occurred once. The chain links TRBV18 to TRBJ2-1; TRBD2 might be the D (5 bases). Germline V gives CDR1 KGHSH, CDR2 LQKENI. The V end was cut by 5 bases, the J end by 8 bases, with 13 bases between. This CDR3 has 13 residues. This CDR3 is CASSSFEGDEQFF. CDR3 in DNA: TGTGCCAGCTCATCATTCGAGGGTGATGAGCAGTTCTTC.

The chain joins TRBV10-3 to TRBJ2-1; 11 positions match TRBD2. The germline V gene encodes CDR1 ENHRY and CDR2 SYGVKD. The CDR3 extends over 19 amino acids. After removal of 0 bases from V and 3 bases from J, the junction contained 10 bases not matched to a gene. The CDR3 DNA reads TGTGCCATCAGTGAGTCCCGACTAGCGGGGCCCCCGAACTACAATGAGCAGTTCTTC. This translates into CAISESRLAGPPNYNEQFF.